Below, 4 T cell receptor beta chains from the same sample are listed, as sequenced in a study of T cells after yellow fever vaccination. TCRdb used MiXCR to reprocess the 5' RACE reads, holding one entry per CDR3 protein. This repertoire shows approximately 610,000 distinct CDR3 sequences, about a sixth found once; its top ten account for roughly 17%. The source was PBMCs, collected less than 6 days after the first yellow fever vaccination. Every receptor here comes from a man between 18 and 29 years old who received the YFV17D yellow fever vaccine.

The sample holds a few counts of this clonotype. The chain carries TRBV7-9 and TRBJ2-5; no reliable D call. The V end lost 7 bases, the J end lost 3 bases, and 15 bases lay between the germline ends. This CDR3 spans 14 amino acids. The germline gives CDR1 SEHNR, CDR2 FQNEAQ (reference sequence). The CDR3 spells CASKPALVEETQYF. DNA for the CDR3: TGTGCCAGCAAACCCGCCTTAGTAGAAGAGACCCAGTACTTC.

The V and J genes are TRBV9 and TRBJ1-1, with D hard to call. V lost 1 base and J lost 10, with 11 bases in between. This CDR3 has 12 residues. Germline values: CDR1 SGDLS, CDR2 YYNGEE. The CDR3 spells CASSVSGPPAFF. The CDR3 coding sequence is TGTGCCAGCAGCGTAAGTGGGCCACCAGCTTTCTTT.

This clonotype was recorded a few times. The J gene is TRBJ2-5, the V gene TRBV2; the D gene is possibly TRBD1 (6 bases). CDR3 length equals 14 residues. Germline CDR1 and CDR2: SNHLY and FYNNEI. Trimming shortened V by 7 bases and J by 5 bases, and 17 bases separated the two germline ends. In nucleotides, the CDR3 is TGTGCCAGCACCGAGGGGACATCCAGGGAGACCCAGTACTTC. Protein product: CASTEGTSRETQYF.

This clonotype showed up just a few times. The chain uses TRBV12-3 or TRBV12-4 and TRBJ1-2, with 7 bases aligning to TRBD1. The CDR3 totals 16 residues. V shed 5 bases, J shed 4 bases, and the junction held 13 bases outside the gene matches. CDR3 loop: CASSTRSGGMGYGYTF. The CDR3 region has the DNA TGTGCCAGCAGTACCCGGTCAGGGGGAATGGGCTATGGCTACACCTTC.